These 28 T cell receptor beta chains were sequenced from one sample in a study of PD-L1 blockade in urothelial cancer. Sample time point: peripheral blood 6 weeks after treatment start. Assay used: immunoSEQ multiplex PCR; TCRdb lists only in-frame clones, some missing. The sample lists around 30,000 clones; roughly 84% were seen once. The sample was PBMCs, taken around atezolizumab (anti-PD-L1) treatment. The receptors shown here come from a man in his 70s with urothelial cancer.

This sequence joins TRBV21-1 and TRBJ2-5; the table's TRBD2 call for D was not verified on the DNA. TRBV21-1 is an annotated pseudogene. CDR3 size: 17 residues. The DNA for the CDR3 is TGTGCCAGCAGCAAAGGCGGGAGGGCGGACTCCCAAGAGACCCAGTACTTC. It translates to CASSKGGRADSQETQYF.

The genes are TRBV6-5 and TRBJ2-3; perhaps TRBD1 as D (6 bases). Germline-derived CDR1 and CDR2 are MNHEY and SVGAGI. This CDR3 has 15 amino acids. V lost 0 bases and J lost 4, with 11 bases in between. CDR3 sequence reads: CASSYSGAGADTQYF. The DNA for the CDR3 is TGTGCCAGCAGTTACTCGGGGGCGGGCGCAGATACGCAGTATTTT.

The CDR3 DNA sequence: TGTGCCAGCAGCCCGGATACCGGGGGAAAACTGTTTTTT. It translates to CASSPDTGGKLFF. V gene TRBV9 combines with J gene TRBJ1-4, with D perhaps TRBD1 (5 bases). The ends were cut back, 4 bases at V and 10 bases at J, with 14 bases in the middle. CDR3 length: 13 residues. Germline V gives CDR1 SGDLS, CDR2 YYNGEE. Filled out from reference TRBV9 and TRBJ1-4, the complete variable domain reads DSGVTQTPKHLITATGQRVTLRCSPRSGDLSVYWYQQSLDQGLQFLIQYYNGEERAKGNILERFSAQQFPDLHSELNLSSLELGDSALYFCASSPDTGGKLFFGSGTQLSVL.

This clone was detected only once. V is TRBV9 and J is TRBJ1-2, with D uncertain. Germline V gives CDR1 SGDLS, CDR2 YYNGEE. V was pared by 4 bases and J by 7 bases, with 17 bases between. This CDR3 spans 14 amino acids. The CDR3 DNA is TGTGCCAGCAGCATAGGGAATGAGGTTGGTGGCTACACCTTC. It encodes CASSIGNEVGGYTF.

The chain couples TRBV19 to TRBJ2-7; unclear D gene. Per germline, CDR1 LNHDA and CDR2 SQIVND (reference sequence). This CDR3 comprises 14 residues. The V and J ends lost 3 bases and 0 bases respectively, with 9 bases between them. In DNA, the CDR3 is TGTGCCAGTAGTATTTCGAGCGACTCCTACGAGCAGTACTTC. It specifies CASSISSDSYEQYF.

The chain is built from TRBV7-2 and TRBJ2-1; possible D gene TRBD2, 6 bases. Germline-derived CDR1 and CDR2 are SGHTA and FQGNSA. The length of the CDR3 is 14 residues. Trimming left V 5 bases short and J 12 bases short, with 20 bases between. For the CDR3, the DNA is TGTGCCAGCAGCCCTCCGTTGGAGCGGGCGAGGCAGTTCTTC. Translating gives CASSPPLERARQFF.

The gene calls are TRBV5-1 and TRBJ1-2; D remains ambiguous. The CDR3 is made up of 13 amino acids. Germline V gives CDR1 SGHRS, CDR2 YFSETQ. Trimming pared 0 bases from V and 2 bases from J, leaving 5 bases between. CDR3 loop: CASSLEPNYGYTF. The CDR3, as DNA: TGCGCCAGCAGCTTGGAGCCGAACTATGGCTACACCTTC.

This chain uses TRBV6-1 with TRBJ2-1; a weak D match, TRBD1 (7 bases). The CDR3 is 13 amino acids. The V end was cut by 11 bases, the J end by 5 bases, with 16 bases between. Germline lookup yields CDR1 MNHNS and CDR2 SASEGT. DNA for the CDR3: TGTGCCGGCCGGACAGGCGGGAACAATGAGCAGTTCTTC. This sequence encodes CAGRTGGNNEQFF.

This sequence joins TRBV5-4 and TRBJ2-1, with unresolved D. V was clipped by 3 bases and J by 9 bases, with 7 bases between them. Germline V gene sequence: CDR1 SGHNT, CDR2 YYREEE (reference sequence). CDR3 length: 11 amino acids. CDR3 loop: CASSYDSEQFF. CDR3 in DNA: TGTGCCAGCAGCTACGATAGTGAGCAGTTCTTC.

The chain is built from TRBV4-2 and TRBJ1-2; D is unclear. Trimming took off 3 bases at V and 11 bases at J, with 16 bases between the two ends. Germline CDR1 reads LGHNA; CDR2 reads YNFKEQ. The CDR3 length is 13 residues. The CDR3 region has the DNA TGTGCCAGCAGCCAGGGGAGTCGGAATCCATACACCTTC. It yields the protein CASSQGSRNPYTF.

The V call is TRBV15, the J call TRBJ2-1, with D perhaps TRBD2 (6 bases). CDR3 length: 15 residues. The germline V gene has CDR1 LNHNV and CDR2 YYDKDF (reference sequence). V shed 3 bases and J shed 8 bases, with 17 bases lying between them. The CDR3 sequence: CATSRAGTQKDEQFF. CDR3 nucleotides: TGTGCCACCAGCAGGGCCGGGACTCAAAAGGATGAGCAGTTCTTC. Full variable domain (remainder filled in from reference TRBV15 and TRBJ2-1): DAMVIQNPRYQVTQFGKPVTLSCSQTLNHNVMYWYQQKSSQAPKLLFHYYDKDFNNEADTPDNFQSRRPNTSFCFLDIRSPGLGDTAMYLCATSRAGTQKDEQFFGPGTRLTVL.

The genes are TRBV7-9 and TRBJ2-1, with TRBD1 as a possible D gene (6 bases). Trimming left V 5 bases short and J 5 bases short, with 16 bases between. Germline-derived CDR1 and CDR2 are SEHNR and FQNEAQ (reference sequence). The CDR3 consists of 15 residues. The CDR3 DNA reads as TGTGCCAGCAGCAGGAGACAGGAATGGGACAATGAGCAGTTCTTC. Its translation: CASSRRQEWDNEQFF.

The CDR3 DNA is TGTGCCAGCAGCCAAGAGGGAAGCGGGAGGGCCCTCGAGACCCAGTACTTC. Protein sequence: CASSQEGSGRALETQYF. V is TRBV14 and J is TRBJ2-5, with 10 positions matching TRBD2. The CDR3 consists of 17 residues. Trimming took 0 bases from V and 5 from J; bases not matched to a gene: 9. Germline V gene lookup returns CDR1 SGHDN and CDR2 FVKESK. Looking up the rest from reference TRBV14 and TRBJ2-5 gives the full variable domain: EAGVTQFPSHSVIEKGQTVTLRCDPISGHDNLYWYRRVMGKEIKFLLHFVKESKQDESGMPNNRFLAERTGGTYSTLKVQPAELEDSGVYFCASSQEGSGRALETQYFGPGTRLLVL.

CDR3: CASSPSLRGSGANVLTF. The CDR3 coding sequence is TGTGCCAGCAGTCCCTCCCTACGGGGCTCTGGGGCCAACGTCCTGACTTTC. V usage is TRBV27 and J usage is TRBJ2-6, with a tentative D call TRBD2 (5 bases). This CDR3 is built from 17 residues. Trimming shortened V by 5 bases and J by 0 bases, and 14 bases separated the two germline ends. Germline-derived CDR1 and CDR2 are MNHEY and SMNVEV (reference sequence).

DNA for the CDR3: TGTGCCAGCAGTGAATCTTTTGGGACTAGCGGGATAATGCAGTTCTTC. It yields the protein CASSESFGTSGIMQFF. The chain recombines TRBV6-1 with TRBJ2-1; 13 bases match TRBD2. This CDR3 has 16 amino acids. Germline trimming cut 2 bases from V and 12 bases from J; bases unmatched to any gene: 10. Germline-derived CDR1 and CDR2 are MNHNS and SASEGT.

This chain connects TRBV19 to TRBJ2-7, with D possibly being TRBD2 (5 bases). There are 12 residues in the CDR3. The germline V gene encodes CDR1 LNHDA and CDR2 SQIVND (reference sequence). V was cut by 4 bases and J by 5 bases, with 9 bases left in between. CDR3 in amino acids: CASSKRGNEQYF. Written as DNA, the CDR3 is TGTGCCAGTAGTAAGAGAGGGAACGAGCAGTACTTC. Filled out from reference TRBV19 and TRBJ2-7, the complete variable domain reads DGGITQSPKYLFRKEGQNVTLSCEQNLNHDAMYWYRQDPGQGLRLIYYSQIVNDFQKGDIAEGYSVSREKKESFPLTVTSAQKNPTAFYLCASSKRGNEQYFGPGTRLTVT.

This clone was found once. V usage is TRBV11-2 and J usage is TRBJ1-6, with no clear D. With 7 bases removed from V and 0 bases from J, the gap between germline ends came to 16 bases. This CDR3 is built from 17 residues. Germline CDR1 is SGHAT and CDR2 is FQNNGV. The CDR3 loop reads CASTLLPASSYNSPLHF. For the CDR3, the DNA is TGTGCCAGCACCCTGCTCCCAGCTAGCTCCTATAATTCACCCCTCCACTTT. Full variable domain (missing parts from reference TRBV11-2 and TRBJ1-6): EAGVAQSPRYKIIEKRQSVAFWCNPISGHATLYWYQQILGQGPKLLIQFQNNGVVDDSQLPKDRFSAERLKGVDSTLKIQPAKLEDSAVYLCASTLLPASSYNSPLHFGNGTRLTVT.

CDR3 bases: TGTGCCAGCAGCTTGGCTATAACGAGGAGCAATCAGCCCCAGCATTTT. Translating gives CASSLAITRSNQPQHF. The chain recombines TRBV5-5 with TRBJ1-5; no reliable D call. The CDR3 loop spans 16 amino acids. The germline V and J ends were trimmed by 0 bases and 1 base, with 11 bases remaining between them. Looked up from germline, CDR1 is SGHKS and CDR2 is YYEKEE (reference sequence).

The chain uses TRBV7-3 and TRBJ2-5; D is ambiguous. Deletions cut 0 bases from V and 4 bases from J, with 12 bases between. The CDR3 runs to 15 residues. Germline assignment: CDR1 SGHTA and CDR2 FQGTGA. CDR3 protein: CASSLTGTVRETQYF. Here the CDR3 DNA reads TGTGCCAGCAGCTTAACTGGAACAGTTAGAGAGACCCAGTACTTC.

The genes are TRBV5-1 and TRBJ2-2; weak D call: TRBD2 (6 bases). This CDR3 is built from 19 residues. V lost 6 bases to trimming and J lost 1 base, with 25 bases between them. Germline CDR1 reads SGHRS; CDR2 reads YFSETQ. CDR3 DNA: TGCGCCAGCACTTTAAAAGGGGACTCAGCGGTGAGGAACACCGGGGAGCTGTTTTTT. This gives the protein CASTLKGDSAVRNTGELFF.

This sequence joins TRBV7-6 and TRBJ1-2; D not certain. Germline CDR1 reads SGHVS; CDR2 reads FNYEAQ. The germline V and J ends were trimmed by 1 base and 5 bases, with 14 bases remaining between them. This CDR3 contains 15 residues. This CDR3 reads CASSLVAGGRYGYTF. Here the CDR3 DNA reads TGTGCCAGCAGCTTAGTTGCGGGAGGCAGATATGGCTACACCTTC. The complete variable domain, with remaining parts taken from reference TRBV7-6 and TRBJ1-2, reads GAGVSQSPRYKVTKRGQDVALRCDPISGHVSLYWYRQALGQGPEFLTYFNYEAQQDKSGLPNDRFSAERPEGSISTLTIQRTEQRDSAMYRCASSLVAGGRYGYTFGSGTRLTVV.

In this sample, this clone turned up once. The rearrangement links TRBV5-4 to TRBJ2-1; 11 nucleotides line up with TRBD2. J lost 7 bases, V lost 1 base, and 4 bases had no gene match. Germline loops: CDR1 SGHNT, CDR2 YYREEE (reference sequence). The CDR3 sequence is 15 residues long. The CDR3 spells CASSLTSGSWNEQFF. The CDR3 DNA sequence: TGTGCCAGCAGCTTGACTAGCGGGAGTTGGAATGAGCAGTTCTTC. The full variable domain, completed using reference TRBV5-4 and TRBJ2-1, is ETGVTQSPTHLIKTRGQQVTLRCSSQSGHNTVSWYQQALGQGPQFIFQYYREEENGRGNFPPRFSGLQFPNYSSELNVNALELDDSALYLCASSLTSGSWNEQFFGPGTRLTVL.

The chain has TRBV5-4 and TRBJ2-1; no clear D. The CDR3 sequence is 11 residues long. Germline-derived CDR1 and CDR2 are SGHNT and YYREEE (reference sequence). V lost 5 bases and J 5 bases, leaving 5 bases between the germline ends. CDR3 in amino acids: CASSSDNEQFF. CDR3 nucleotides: TGTGCCAGCAGTTCCGACAATGAGCAGTTCTTC.

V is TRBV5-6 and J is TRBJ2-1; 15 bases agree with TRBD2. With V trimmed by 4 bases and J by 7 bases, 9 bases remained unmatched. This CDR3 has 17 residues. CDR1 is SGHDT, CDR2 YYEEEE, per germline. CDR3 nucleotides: TGTGCCAGCAGCCATCCACGGACTAGCGGGAGGGTGAATGAGCAGTTCTTC. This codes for CASSHPRTSGRVNEQFF.

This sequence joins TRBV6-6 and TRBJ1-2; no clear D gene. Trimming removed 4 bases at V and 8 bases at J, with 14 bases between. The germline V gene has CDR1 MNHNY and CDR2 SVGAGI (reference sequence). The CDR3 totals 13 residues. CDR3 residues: CASSFTEAYGYTF. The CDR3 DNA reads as TGTGCCAGCAGTTTTACGGAGGCCTACGGCTACACCTTC.

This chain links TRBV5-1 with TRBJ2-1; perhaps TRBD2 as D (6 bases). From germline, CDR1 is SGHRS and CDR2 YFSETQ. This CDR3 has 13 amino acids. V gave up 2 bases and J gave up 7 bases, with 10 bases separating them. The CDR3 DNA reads TGCGCCAGCAGCTTTGAGGCGGGGAATGAGCAGTTCTTC. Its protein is CASSFEAGNEQFF.

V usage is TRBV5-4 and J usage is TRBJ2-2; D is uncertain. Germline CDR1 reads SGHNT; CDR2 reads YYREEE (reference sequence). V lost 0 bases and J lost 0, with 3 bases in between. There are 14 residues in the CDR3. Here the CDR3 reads CASSLVTNTGELFF. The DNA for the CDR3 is TGTGCCAGCAGCTTGGTCACGAACACCGGGGAGCTGTTTTTT.

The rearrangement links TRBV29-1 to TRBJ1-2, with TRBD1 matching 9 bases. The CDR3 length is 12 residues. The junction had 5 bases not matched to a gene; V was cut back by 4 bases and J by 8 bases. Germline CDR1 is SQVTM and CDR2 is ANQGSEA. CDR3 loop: CSVGDRAIGYTF. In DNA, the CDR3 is TGCAGCGTTGGGGACAGGGCCATCGGCTACACCTTC.